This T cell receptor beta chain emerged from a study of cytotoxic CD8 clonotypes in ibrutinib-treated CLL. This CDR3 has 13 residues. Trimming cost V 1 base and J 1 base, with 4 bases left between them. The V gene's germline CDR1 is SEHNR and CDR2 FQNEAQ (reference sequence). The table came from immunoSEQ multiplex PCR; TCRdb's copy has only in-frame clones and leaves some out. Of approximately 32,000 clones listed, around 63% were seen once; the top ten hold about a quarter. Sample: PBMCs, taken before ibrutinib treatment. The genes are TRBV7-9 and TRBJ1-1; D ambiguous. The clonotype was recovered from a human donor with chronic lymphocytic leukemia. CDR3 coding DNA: TGTGCCAGCAGCTTAGACGAGAACACTGAAGCTTTCTTT. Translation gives CASSLDENTEAFF.